This T cell receptor (beta chain) was sequenced during a study of T-cell memory formation after mild COVID-19. TCRdb recomputed calls from the 5' RACE reads with MiXCR, one row per CDR3 protein. The table includes about 140,000 distinct CDR3 sequences, 11% to 15% detected once. Germline V gene data show CDR1 as SGHDT and CDR2 as YYEEEE. The CDR3 loop spans 16 amino acids. Trimming removed 1 base at V and 0 bases at J, with 11 bases between. Sequencing input: PBMCs or a T cell subset sorted from them (not recorded which). The chain uses TRBV5-6 and TRBJ2-4, with D unclear. This TCR was recovered from an adult woman who had mild COVID-19 (a few samples of this study predate the infection). Cell type and time point are not known. CDR3 region: CASSLPARSAKNIQYF. CDR3 sequence (DNA): TGTGCCAGCAGCTTGCCGGCCAGGTCAGCCAAAAACATTCAGTACTTC.